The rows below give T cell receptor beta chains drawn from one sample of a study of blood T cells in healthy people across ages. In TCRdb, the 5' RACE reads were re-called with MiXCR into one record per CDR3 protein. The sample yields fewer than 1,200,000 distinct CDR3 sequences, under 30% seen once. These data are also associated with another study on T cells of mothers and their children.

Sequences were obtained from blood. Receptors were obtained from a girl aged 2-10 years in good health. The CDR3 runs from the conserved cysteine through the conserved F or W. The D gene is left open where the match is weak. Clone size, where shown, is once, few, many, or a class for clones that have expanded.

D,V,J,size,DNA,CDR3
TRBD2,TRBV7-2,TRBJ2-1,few,TGTGCCAGCAGGCCTCTAGCGGACAATGAGCAGTTCTTC,CASRPLADNEQFF
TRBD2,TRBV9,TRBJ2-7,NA,TGTGCCAGCAGCCCATCAGCGGGACTGATCGAGCAGTACTTC,CASSPSAGLIEQYF
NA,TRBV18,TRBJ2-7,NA,TGTGCCAGCTCACCGACGACTGGTTACGAGCAGTACTTC,CASSPTTGYEQYF
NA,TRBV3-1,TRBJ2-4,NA,TGTGCCACCAAGGGAGCCAAAAACATTCAGTACTTC,CATKGAKNIQYF
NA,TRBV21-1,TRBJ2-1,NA,TGTGCCAGCAGCAAAGCGCTTCGGGGAACCCCCTCCTACAATGAGCAGTTCTTC,CASSKALRGTPSYNEQFF
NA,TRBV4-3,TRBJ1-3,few,TGCGCCAGCAGCCAAATACAGGGATCTGGAAACACCATATATTTT,CASSQIQGSGNTIYF
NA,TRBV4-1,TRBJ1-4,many,TGCGCCAGCAGCCACCAACAGGGCGGGAAACTGTTTTTT,CASSHQQGGKLFF
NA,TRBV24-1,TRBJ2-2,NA,TGTGCCACCAGTGATCCGGCCGTAACCGGGGAGCTGTTTTTT,CATSDPAVTGELFF
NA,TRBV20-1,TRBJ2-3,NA,TGCAGTGCTAGGGAGGGGGTAGATACGCAGTATTTT,CSAREGVDTQYF
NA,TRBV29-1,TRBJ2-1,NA,TGCAGCGTTGTAAAGGTTCCCGGGTTAGGGGACAATGAGCAGTTCTTC,CSVVKVPGLGDNEQFF
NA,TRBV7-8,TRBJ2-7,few,TGTGCCAGCAGCTTATCGGAGACCTCCGACGAGCAGTACTTC,CASSLSETSDEQYF
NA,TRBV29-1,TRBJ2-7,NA,TGCAGCGTTGAAGATCGGTGGGACGAGCAGTACTTC,CSVEDRWDEQYF
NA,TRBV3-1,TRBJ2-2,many,TGTGCCAGCAGCCAAGGGGGCGCGGGGGAGCTGTTTTTT,CASSQGGAGELFF
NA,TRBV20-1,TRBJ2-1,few,TGCAGTGCTAGCGGGACCCAAACGAGGCTGGATGAGCAGTTCTTC,CSASGTQTRLDEQFF
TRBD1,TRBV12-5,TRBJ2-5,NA,TGTGCTAGTGGCTTGGTGGTACAGGGGGCCGAGGGGACCCAGTACTTC,CASGLVVQGAEGTQYF
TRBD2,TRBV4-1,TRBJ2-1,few,TGCGCCAGCAGCCAAGGCCGTATAGCGGGAGTCTCCTACAATGAGCAGTTCTTC,CASSQGRIAGVSYNEQFF
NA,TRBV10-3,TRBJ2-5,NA,TGTGCCATCAGTATAAATCGGGTCCGGGGAGAGACCCAGTACTTC,CAISINRVRGETQYF
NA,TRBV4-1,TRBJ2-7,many,TGCGCCAGCAGCCAAGCGGGAGTAGGGAATTTTATGGACGAGCAGTACTTC,CASSQAGVGNFMDEQYF
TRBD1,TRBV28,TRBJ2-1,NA,TGTGCCAGCAGTACTGACAGGGGAAGGAGGGATGAGCAGTTCTTC,CASSTDRGRRDEQFF
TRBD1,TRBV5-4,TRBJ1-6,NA,TGTGCCAGCAGCTTCGGGACAGGGGGCGGAGGGTCACCCCTCCACTTT,CASSFGTGGGGSPLHF
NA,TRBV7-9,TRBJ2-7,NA,TGTGCCAGCAGCACTGTGGGCGAGCAGTACTTC,CASSTVGEQYF
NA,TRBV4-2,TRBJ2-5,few,TGTGCCAGCAGCCAAGGGGCCGCAGATAACCAAGAGACCCAGTACTTC,CASSQGAADNQETQYF
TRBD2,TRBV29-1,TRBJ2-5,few,TGCAGCGTTGAGAGAAGCGGGGCTAAGGGGGAGACCCAGTACTTC,CSVERSGAKGETQYF
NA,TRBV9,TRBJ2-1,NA,TGTGCCAGCAGCGGGACATATGAGCAGTTCTTC,CASSGTYEQFF
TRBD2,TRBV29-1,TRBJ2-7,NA,TGCAGCGTTCTATCCGGGGGGGCCTACGAGCAGTACTTC,CSVLSGGAYEQYF
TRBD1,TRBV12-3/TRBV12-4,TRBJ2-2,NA,TGTGCCAGCAGTTTGGGGACAGGGGAGGCCACCGGGGAGCTGTTTTTT,CASSLGTGEATGELFF
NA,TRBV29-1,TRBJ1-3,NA,TGCAGCGTTGAAGTCGGGGACACCATATATTTT,CSVEVGDTIYF
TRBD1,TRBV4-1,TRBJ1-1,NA,TGCGCCAGCAGCCAAGTCGCGTTCTGGGCAACAGGGGGCCAGAGCATGAACACTGAAGCTTTCTTT,CASSQVAFWATGGQSMNTEAFF
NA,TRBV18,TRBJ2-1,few,TGTGCCAGCTCACCGTCAAGGGGAGGAGGCAATGAGCAGTTCTTC,CASSPSRGGGNEQFF
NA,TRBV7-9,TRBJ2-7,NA,TGTGCCAGCAGCTTAGGATCAGGTTTCCTCTACGAGCAGTACTTC,CASSLGSGFLYEQYF
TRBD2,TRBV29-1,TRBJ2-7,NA,TGCAGCGTTGACTCTAGCGGGAGCCGCGAGCAGTACTTC,CSVDSSGSREQYF
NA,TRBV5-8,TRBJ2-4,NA,TGTGCCAGCAGCCCCGGTTCGATGGCCAAAAACATTCAGTACTTC,CASSPGSMAKNIQYF
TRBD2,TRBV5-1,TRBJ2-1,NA,TGCGCCAGCAGCTTCGCGACTAGCGGGAGTGGGTCCTACAATGAGCAGTTCTTC,CASSFATSGSGSYNEQFF
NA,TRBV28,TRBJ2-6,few,TGTGCCAGCAGTTTAGCGCTCTATAGGTCTGGGGCCAACGTCCTGACTTTC,CASSLALYRSGANVLTF
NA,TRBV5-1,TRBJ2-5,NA,TGCGCCAGCAGCTTGTGGGGAGACAGGAACCAAGAGACCCAGTACTTC,CASSLWGDRNQETQYF
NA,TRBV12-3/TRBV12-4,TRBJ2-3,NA,TGTGCCAGCAGTCCCCCCGGCGTGAGAGCAGATACGCAGTATTTT,CASSPPGVRADTQYF
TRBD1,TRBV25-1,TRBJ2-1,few,TGTGCCAGCAGAAGTACCGGGACAGGGGGCAATGAGCAGTTCTTC,CASRSTGTGGNEQFF
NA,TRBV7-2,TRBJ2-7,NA,TGTGCCTGCAGCTCTACTTGGGACGGAAAGTCCTACGAGCAGTACTTC,CACSSTWDGKSYEQYF
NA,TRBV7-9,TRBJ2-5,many,TGTGCCAGCAGCTTAGGGGGTTACCAAGAGACCCAGTACTTC,CASSLGGYQETQYF
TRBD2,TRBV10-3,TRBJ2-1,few,TGTGCCAGCCGACCCGGACTAGCGGCCTACAATGAGCAGTTCTTC,CASRPGLAAYNEQFF
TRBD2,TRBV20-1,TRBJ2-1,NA,TGCAGTGCTAGTCTCGGGGGACTAGCATTCGAGGAGCAGTTCTTC,CSASLGGLAFEEQFF
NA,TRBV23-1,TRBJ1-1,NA,TGCGCCAGCAGTCGACAGGATTTTGAAGCTTTCTTT,CASSRQDFEAFF
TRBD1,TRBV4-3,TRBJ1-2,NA,TGCGCCAGCAGCCAAGATGGGACAGGGTTTGGTGGCTACACCTTC,CASSQDGTGFGGYTF
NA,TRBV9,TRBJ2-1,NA,TGTGCCAGCGGCATGGACGCAAACTCCTACAATGAGCAGTTCTTC,CASGMDANSYNEQFF
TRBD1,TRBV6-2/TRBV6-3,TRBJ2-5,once,TGTGCCAGCAGTTGGGGACAGGATTATGACTTC,CASSWGQDYDF